This T cell receptor beta chain is from a study of blood T cell repertoires in COVID-19. The CDR3 consists of 13 residues. V was clipped by 7 bases and J by 10 bases, with 17 bases between them. Germline-derived CDR1 and CDR2 are LNHDA and SQIVND (reference sequence). Recovered Cohort 3 donors showed two negative PCRs, clearance, or symptom resolution. Assay: immunoSEQ multiplex PCR; the TCRdb copy retains only in-frame clones and omits some. The sample has more than 250,000 clones, approximately 87% seen once. The chain has TRBV19 and TRBJ2-1; possibly TRBD2 for D (7 bases). This clonotype was sampled from a woman younger than 45 who had recovered from COVID-19. What was sequenced was PBMCs or T cells enriched from blood (not recorded which). The CDR3 DNA follows: TGTGCCAGTACCCTATGGGGAGGGACAGAGCAGTTCTTC. This encodes CASTLWGGTEQFF.